This record covers a single T cell receptor (beta chain). This clonotype was detected many times. This clone's antigen is unknown. The sample holds no much larger clone one base away, and base qualities are not on file. Library method: PCR. TCRdb names Illumina HiSeq 2500 as the instrument used. TCR libraries were prepared with molecular barcoding, using unique molecular identifiers to normalize TCRbeta repertoire quantification. The public reads were quality trimmed at Q25 with fastp and then assembled into clones with MiXCR by TCRdb, keeping productive beta chains. Each CDR3 protein appears once, grouped with its most common genes and DNA. The table for this sample lists approximately 630,000 distinct CDR3 sequences; around 13% of them were counted only once. The biggest ten clones account for about 0.79% of the sample. The treatment or condition label, as the study defines it: allogeneic hematopoietic cell transplantation with graft depleted of TCRalphabeta T cells and CD19 B cells. Transplant recipients were children who received TCRalphabeta/CD19-depleted allogeneic hematopoietic cell grafts.

This record belongs to a study of T-cell reconstitution after alpha-beta-depleted transplantation in children (dated by TCRdb to 2015 to 2016). For the study in its entirety: The study quantitatively tracked T-cell immune reconstitution after TCRalphabeta/CD19-depleted allogeneic hematopoietic cell transplantation in children using TCR repertoire profiling. The full study reports these points: The high TCRbeta diversity at day 60 in some patients was ascribed to recipient T cells and intrathymic progenitors that had survived conditioning. The frequencies of hyperexpanded clones fell over the following months, and after one year, T-cell counts and TCRbeta diversity were mostly attributed to newly produced T cells. Apparently early alphabetaT-cell count recovery about two months after transplant reportedly relied on only several hundred rapidly expanded clones derived from non-depleted graft cells.

CDR1 and CDR2, looked up from the germline V gene (reference sequence), are DFQATT and SNEGSKA. Clipping removes 6 bases from V and 5 bases from J, with 3 as the unmatched junction base count. The CDR3 measures 13 amino acids from cysteine to phenylalanine. Solely the CDR3 DNA is kept, with 39 bases framed from the first base. The rearrangement joined TRBV20-1 to TRBJ2-3, and 12 junction bases match TRBD2. The input for sequencing was PBMCs, taken before TCRalphabeta/CD19-depleted stem cell transplant. This clonotype originated in a girl aged 2 to 10 with congenital amegakaryocytic thrombocytopenia, due to receive a stem cell transplant. The CDR3 protein: CSAQTSGRDTQYF. The nucleotide sequence reads TGCAGTGCCCAGACTAGCGGGAGAGATACGCAGTATTTT.